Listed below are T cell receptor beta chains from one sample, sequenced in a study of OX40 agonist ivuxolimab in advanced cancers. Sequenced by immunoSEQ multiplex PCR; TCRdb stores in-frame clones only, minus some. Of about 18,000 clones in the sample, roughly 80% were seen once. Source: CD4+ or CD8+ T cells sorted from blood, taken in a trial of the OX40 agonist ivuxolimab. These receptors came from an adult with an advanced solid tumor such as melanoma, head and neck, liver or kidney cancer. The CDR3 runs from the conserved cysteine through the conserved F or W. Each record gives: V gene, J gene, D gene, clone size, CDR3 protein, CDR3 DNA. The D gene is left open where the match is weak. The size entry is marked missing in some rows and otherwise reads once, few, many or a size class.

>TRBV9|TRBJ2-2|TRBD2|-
CASSVVKGLGNTGELFF
TGTGCCAGCAGCGTAGTAAAGGGACTAGGGAACACCGGGGAGCTGTTTTTT
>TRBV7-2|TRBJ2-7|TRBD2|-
CASSFRGLAGAEQYF
TGTGCCAGCAGCTTTCGGGGACTAGCGGGGGCCGAGCAGTACTTC
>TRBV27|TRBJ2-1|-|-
CASSLNNEQFF
TGTGCCAGCAGTCTCAACAATGAGCAGTTCTTC
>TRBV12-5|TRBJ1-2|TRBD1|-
CASGLPREGASYGYTF
TGTGCTAGTGGTTTGCCCCGAGAGGGGGCCAGCTATGGCTACACCTTC
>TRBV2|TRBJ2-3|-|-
CASRPHATDTQYF
TGTGCCAGCAGGCCTCACGCCACAGATACGCAGTATTTT
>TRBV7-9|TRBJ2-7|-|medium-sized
CASSYAGESVEQYF
TGTGCCAGCAGTTACGCAGGGGAATCGGTGGAGCAGTACTTC
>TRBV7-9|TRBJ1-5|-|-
CASSGAIAGDQHF
TGTGCCAGCAGTGGGGCGATCGCTGGAGACCAGCATTTT
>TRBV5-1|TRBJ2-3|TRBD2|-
CASSLVTAGGGDTQYF
TGCGCCAGCAGCTTGGTTACAGCGGGGGGAGGAGATACGCAGTATTTT
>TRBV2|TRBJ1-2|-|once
CASSENPGGDGNYGYTF
TGTGCCAGCAGTGAAAACCCTGGGGGAGATGGGAACTATGGCTACACCTTC
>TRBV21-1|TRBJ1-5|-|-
CASSKTRGRRYSNQPQHF
TGTGCCAGCAGCAAAACCCGGGGGCGCCGGTATAGCAATCAGCCCCAGCATTTT
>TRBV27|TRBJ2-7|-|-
CASSFSDSTEQYF
TGTGCCAGCAGTTTCTCGGACTCTACCGAGCAGTACTTC
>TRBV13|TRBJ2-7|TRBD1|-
CASRNRGPNEQYF
TGTGCCAGCAGAAACAGGGGGCCCAACGAGCAGTACTTC
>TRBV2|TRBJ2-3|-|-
CASGPEEDYADTQYF
TGTGCCAGCGGGCCGGAGGAGGATTATGCAGATACGCAGTATTTT
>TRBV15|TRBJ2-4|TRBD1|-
CATSPTGVVKNIQYF
TGTGCCACCAGCCCGACAGGGGTTGTCAAAAACATTCAGTACTTC
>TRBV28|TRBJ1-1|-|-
CASSLFQTGGEAFF
TGTGCCAGCAGTTTATTTCAAACCGGTGGGGAAGCTTTCTTT
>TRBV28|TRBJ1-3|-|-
CASTHAGLAGNTIYF
TGTGCCAGCACCCACGCAGGGTTAGCTGGAAACACCATATATTTT
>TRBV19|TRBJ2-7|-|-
CASSIKGINDEQYF
TGTGCCAGTAGTATAAAAGGGATTAACGACGAGCAGTACTTC
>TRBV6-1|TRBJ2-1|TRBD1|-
CASRVRQGDYNEQFF
TGTGCCAGCAGGGTTAGACAGGGAGACTACAATGAGCAGTTCTTC
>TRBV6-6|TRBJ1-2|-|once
CAVARGDGYTF
TGTGCCGTGGCCAGGGGAGATGGCTACACCTTC